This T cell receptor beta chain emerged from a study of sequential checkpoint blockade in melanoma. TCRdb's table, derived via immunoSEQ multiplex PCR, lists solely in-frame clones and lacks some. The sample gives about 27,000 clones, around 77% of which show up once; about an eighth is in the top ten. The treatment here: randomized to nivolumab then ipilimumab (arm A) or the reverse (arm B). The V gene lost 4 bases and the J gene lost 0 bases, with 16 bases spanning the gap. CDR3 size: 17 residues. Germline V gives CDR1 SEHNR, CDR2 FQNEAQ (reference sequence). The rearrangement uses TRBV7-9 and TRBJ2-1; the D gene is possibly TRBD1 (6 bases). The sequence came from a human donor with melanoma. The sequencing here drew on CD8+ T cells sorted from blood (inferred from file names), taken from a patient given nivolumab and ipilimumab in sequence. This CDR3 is CASSSGQPVSSYNEQFF. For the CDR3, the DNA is TGTGCCAGCAGCTCAGGACAGCCTGTGAGCTCCTACAATGAGCAGTTCTTC.